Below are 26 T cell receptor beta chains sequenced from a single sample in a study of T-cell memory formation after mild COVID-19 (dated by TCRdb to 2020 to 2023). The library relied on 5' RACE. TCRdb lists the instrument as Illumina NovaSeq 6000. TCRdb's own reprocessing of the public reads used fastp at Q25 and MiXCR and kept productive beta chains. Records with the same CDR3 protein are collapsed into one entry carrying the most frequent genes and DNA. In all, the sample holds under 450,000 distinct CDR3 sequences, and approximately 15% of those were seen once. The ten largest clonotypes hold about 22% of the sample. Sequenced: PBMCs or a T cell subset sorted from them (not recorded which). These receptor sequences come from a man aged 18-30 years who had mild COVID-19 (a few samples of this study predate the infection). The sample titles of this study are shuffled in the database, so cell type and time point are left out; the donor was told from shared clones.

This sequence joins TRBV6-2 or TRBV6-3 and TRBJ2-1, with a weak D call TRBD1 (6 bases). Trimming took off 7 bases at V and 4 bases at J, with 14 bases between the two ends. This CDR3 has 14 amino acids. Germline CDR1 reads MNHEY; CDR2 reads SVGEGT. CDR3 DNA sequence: TGTGCCAGCACTGGACAGAATGAGTACAATGAGCAGTTCTTC. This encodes CASTGQNEYNEQFF.

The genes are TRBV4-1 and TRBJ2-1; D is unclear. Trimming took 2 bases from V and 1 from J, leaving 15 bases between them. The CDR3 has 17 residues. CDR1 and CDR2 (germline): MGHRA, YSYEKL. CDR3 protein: CASSQPTGYGSYNEQFF. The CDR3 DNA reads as TGCGCCAGCAGCCAACCTACGGGTTATGGGTCCTACAATGAGCAGTTCTTC.

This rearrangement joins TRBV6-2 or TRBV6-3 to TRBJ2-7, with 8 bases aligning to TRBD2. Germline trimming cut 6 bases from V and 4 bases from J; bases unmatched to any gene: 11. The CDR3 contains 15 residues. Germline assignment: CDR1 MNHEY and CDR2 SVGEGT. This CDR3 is CASRERSGGKYEQYF. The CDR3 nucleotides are TGTGCCAGCAGAGAGCGCAGCGGGGGTAAATACGAGCAGTACTTC.

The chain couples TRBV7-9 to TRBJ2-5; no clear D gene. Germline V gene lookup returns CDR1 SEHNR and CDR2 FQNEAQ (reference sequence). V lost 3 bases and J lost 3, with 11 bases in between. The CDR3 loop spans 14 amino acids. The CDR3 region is CASSFWVHEETQYF. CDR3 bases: TGTGCCAGCAGCTTTTGGGTACATGAAGAGACCCAGTACTTC.

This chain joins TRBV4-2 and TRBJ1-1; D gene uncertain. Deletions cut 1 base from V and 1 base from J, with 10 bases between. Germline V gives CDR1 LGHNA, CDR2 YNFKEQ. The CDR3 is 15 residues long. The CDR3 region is CASSQGAYQNTEAFF. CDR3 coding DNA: TGTGCCAGCAGCCAAGGTGCGTATCAGAACACTGAAGCTTTCTTT.

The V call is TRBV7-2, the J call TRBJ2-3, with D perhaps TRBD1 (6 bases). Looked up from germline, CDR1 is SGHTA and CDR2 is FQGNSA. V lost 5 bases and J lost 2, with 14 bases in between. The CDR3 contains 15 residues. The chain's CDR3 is CASSPQTGNTDTQYF. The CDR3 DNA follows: TGTGCCAGCAGCCCTCAGACAGGAAACACAGATACGCAGTATTTT.

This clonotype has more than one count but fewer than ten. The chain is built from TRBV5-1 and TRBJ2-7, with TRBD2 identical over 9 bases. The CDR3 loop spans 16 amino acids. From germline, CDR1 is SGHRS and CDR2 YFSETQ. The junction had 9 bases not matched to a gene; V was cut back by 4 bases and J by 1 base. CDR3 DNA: TGCGCCAGCAGCCCCGACGGGACTAGCTGGTCCTACGAGCAGTACGTC. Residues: CASSPDGTSWSYEQYV.

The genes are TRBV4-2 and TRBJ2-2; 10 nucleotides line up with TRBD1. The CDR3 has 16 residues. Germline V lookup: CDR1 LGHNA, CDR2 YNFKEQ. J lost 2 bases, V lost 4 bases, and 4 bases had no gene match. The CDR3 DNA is TGTGCCAGCAGCCCCAGGACAGGGGGAAACACCGGGGAGCTGTTTTTT. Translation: CASSPRTGGNTGELFF.

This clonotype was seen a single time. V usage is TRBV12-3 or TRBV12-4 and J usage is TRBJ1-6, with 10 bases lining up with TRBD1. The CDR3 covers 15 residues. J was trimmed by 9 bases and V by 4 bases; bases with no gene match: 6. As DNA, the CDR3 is TGTGCCAGCAGTTCCCTGGGGACAGGGGCTTCACCCCTCCACTTT. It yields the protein CASSSLGTGASPLHF.

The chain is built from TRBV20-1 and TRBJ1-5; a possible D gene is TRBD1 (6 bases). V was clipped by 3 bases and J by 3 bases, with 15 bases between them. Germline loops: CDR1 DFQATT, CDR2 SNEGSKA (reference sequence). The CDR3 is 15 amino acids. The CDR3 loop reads CSASPWGQDNQPQHF. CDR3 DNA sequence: TGCAGTGCTAGCCCCTGGGGGCAGGACAATCAGCCCCAGCATTTT.

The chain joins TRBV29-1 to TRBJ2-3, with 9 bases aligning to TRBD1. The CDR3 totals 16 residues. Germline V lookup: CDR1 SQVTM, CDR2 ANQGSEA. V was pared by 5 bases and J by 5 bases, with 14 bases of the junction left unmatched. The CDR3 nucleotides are TGCAGCGTTACACGGCCGGGGACAGGGATGGGAGATACGCAGTATTTT. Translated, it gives CSVTRPGTGMGDTQYF.

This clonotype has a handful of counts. Here the CDR3 DNA reads TGTGCCAGTAGTATGGTGGGGGGCCGGTACAATGAGCAGTTCTTC. It is translated as CASSMVGGRYNEQFF. The chain is built from TRBV19 and TRBJ2-1, with D perhaps assigned TRBD1 or TRBD2 (6 bases each). V was pared by 3 bases and J by 4 bases, with 13 bases between. Per germline, CDR1 LNHDA and CDR2 SQIVND (reference sequence). The CDR3 is 15 residues long.

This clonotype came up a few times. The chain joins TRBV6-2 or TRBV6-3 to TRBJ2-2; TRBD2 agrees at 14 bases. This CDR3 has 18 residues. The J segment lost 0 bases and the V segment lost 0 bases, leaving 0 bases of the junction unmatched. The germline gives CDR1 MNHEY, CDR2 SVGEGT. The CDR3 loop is CASSYSTSGGANTGELFF. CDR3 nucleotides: TGTGCCAGCAGTTACTCGACTAGCGGGGGGGCGAACACCGGGGAGCTGTTTTTT.

The CDR3 loop is CASRALKGRTNEKLFF. For the CDR3, the DNA is TGTGCCAGCAGAGCCCTCAAGGGCCGTACTAATGAAAAACTGTTTTTT. V and J are TRBV6-2 or TRBV6-3 and TRBJ1-4; no firm D call. V was cut by 6 bases and J by 2 bases, with 16 bases left in between. The germline CDR1 and CDR2 sequences are MNHEY and SVGEGT. The length of the CDR3 is 16 residues.

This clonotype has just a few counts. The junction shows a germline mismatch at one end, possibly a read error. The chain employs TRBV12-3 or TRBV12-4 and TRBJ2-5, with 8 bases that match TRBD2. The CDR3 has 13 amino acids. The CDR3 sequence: CASSLRTSPRLNF. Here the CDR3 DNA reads TGTGCCAGCAGTCTCAGGACTAGCCCCAGGCTGAACTTC.

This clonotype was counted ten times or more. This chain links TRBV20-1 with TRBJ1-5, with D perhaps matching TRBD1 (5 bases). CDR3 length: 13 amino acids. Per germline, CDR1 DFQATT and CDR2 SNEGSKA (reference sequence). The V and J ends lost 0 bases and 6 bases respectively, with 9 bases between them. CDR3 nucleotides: TGCAGTGCTAGAGAGGGGCTAGCTCAGCCCCAGCATTTT. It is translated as CSAREGLAQPQHF.

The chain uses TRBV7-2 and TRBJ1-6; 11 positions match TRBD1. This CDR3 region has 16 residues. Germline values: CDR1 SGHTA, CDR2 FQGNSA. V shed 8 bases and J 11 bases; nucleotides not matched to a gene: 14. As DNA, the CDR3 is TGTGCCAGCGCTAGGATCACCGGGACAGGGGGTACACCCCTCCACTTT. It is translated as CASARITGTGGTPLHF.

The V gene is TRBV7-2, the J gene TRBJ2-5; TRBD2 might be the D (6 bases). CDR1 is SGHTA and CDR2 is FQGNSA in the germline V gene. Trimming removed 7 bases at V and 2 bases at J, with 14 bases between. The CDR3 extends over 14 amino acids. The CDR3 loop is CASTVTSLQETQYF. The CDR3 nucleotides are TGTGCCAGCACCGTCACTAGCTTGCAAGAGACCCAGTACTTC.

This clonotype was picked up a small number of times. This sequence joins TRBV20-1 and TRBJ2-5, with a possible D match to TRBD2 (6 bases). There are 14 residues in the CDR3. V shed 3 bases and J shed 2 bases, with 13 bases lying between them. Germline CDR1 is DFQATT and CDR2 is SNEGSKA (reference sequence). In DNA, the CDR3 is TGCAGTGCTAGTAAACCGGGAGAACAAGAGACCCAGTACTTC. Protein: CSASKPGEQETQYF.

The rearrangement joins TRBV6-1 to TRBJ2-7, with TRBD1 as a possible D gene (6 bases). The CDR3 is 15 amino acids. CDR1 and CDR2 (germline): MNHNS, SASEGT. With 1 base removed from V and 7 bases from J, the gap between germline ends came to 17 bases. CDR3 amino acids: CASSEGLNREKEQYF. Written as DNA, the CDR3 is TGTGCCAGCAGTGAAGGTTTGAACAGGGAGAAGGAGCAGTACTTC.

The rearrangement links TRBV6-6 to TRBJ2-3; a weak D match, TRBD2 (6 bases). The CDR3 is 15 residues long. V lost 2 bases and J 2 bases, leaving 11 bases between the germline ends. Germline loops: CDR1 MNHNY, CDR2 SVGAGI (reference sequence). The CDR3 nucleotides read TGTGCCAGCAGTTACCGGGCGGGGATCACAGATACGCAGTATTTT. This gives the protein CASSYRAGITDTQYF.

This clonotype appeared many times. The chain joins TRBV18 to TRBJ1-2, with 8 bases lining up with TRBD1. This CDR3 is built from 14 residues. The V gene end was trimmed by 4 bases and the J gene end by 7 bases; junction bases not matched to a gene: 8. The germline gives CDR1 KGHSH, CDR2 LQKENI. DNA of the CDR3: TGTGCCAGCTCACTCTCGACAGGGGACCCTGGCTACACCTTC. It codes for CASSLSTGDPGYTF.

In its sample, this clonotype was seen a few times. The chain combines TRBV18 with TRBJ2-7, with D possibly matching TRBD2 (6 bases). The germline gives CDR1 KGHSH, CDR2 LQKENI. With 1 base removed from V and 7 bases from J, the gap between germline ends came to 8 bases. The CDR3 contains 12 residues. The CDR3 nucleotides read TGTGCCAGCTCACCACGGGGGGAAGAGCAGTACGTC. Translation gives CASSPRGEEQYV.

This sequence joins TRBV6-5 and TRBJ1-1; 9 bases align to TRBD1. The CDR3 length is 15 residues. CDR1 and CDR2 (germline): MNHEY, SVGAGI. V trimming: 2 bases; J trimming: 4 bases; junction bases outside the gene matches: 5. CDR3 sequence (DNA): TGTGCCAGCAGTTACAGGACAGGGGCGGGCACTGAAGCTTTCTTT. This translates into CASSYRTGAGTEAFF.

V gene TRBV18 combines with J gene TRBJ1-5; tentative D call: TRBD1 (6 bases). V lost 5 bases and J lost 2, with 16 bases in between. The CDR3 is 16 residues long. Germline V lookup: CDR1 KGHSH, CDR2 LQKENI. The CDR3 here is CASSVTGYVGNQPQHF. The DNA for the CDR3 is TGTGCCAGCTCAGTTACAGGGTACGTCGGCAATCAGCCCCAGCATTTT.

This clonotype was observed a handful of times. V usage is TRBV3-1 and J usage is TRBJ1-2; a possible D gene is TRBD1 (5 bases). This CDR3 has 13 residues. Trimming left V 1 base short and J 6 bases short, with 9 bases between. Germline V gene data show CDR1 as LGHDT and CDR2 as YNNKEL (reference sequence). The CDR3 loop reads CASSQVRGDGYTF. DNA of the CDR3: TGTGCCAGCAGCCAAGTCCGGGGGGATGGCTACACCTTC.